The clone carrying this T cell receptor (beta chain) was seen more than once but under ten times. Other DNA sequences in this specimen translate into the identical CDR3. The sample is drawn from a study of shared clonotypes between healthy human individuals. Study in general: A few men and a couple of women, aged 18 to 49, were donors. The plates for each donor numbered three CD4 naive, three CD4 memory, two CD8 naive and one CD8 memory.

The study drew all its donors from Caucasian adults living in Nashville, Tennessee. There are 13 residues in the CDR3. Trimming shortened V by 0 bases and J by 0 bases, and 2 bases separated the two germline ends. Germline CDR1 SEHNR, CDR2 FQNEAQ (reference sequence). Investigators spread the genomic DNA of each subset evenly over several immunoSEQ plates. The data were produced by immunoSEQ multiplex PCR, yet TCRdb's version contains in-frame clones alone and is incomplete. The sample lists around 2.3 million clones; almost 96% were seen once. The chain carries TRBV7-9 and TRBJ1-1; the D is unclear. The TCR was taken from a young man in good health. Material: naive CD4+ T cells sorted from blood. Subset given: CD45RA+ positively selected. CDR3 DNA: TGTGCCAGCAGCTTAGCACTGAACACTGAAGCTTTCTTT. Its protein is CASSLALNTEAFF.